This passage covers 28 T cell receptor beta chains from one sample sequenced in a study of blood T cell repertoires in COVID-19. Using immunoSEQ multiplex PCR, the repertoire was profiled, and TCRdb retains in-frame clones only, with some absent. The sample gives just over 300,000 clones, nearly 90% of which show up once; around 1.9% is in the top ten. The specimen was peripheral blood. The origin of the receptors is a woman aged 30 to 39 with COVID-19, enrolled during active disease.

CDR3 residues: CATTRTGYSYEQYF. CDR3 DNA sequence: TGTGCCACCACCCGGACAGGGTACTCCTACGAGCAGTACTTC. V usage is TRBV24-1 and J usage is TRBJ2-7, with 8 positions matching TRBD1. V lost 8 bases to trimming and J lost 0 bases; unmatched junction nucleotides: 5. The CDR3 is 14 amino acids. CDR1 and CDR2 (germline): KGHDR, SFDVKD.

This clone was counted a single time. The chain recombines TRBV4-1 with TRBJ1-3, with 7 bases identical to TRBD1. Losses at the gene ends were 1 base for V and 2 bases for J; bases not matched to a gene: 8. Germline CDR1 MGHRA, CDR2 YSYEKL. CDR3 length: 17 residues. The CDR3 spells CASSQAPSTGTGNTIYF. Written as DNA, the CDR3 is TGCGCCAGCAGCCAAGCGCCGTCGACAGGGACTGGAAACACCATATATTTT.

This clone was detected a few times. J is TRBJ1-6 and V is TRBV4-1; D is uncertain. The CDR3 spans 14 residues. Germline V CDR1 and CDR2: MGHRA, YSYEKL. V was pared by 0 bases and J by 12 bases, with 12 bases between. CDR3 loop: CASSQDDNRRPLHF. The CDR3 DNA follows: TGCGCCAGCAGCCAAGACGATAACAGACGACCCCTCCACTTT.

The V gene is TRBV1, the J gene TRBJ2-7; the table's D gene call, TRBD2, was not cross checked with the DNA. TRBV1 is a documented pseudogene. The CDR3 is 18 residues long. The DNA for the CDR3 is TGCACCAGCAGCCAAAGACTAGCGGGGGGCCAGGACTCCTACGAGCAGTACTTC. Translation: CTSSQRLAGGQDSYEQYF.

The CDR3 region has the DNA TGTGCCAGCAGCTTAGGGTTTATCTGGGGACAGGGGTCCGGGGTCGGAAATTCACCCCTCCACTTT. It encodes CASSLGFIWGQGSGVGNSPLHF. The chain combines TRBV13 with TRBJ1-6; TRBD1 matches 10 bases. The CDR3 contains 22 residues. Germline values: CDR1 PRHDT, CDR2 FYEKMQ (reference sequence). V trimming: 0 bases; J trimming: 7 bases; junction bases outside the gene matches: 21.

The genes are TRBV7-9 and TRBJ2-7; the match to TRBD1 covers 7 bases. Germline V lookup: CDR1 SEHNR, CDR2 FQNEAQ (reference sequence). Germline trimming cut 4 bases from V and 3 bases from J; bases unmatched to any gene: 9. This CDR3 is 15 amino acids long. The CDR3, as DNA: TGTGCCAGCAGCTCCCGACAGGGCAAACTCTACGAGCAGTACTTC. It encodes CASSSRQGKLYEQYF.

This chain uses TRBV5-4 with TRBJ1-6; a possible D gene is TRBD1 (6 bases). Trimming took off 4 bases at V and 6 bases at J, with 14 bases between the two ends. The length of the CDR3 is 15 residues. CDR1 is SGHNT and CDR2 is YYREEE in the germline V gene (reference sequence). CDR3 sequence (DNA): TGTGCCAGCAGCCCGGACAGATTATCTAATTCACCCCTCCACTTT. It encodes CASSPDRLSNSPLHF.

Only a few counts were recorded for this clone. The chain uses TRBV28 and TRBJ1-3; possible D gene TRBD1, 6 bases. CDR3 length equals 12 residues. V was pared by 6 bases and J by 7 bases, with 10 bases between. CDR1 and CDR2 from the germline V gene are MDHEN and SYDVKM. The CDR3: CASSGQPNTIYF. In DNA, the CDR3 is TGTGCCAGCAGCGGACAGCCTAACACCATATATTTT.

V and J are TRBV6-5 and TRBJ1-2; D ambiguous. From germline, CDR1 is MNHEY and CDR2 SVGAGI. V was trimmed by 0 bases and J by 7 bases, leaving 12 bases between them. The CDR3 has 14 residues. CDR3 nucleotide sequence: TGTGCCAGCAGTTACTCCGGCCGCACGGGTGGCTACACCTTC. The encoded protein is CASSYSGRTGGYTF.

The CDR3 here is CASSKGQSQGYGYTF. The CDR3, as DNA: TGTGCCAGCAGCAAAGGACAGTCCCAAGGTTATGGCTACACCTTC. The chain couples TRBV9 to TRBJ1-2, with D possibly being TRBD1 (6 bases). Trimming took 4 bases from V and 5 from J, leaving 18 bases between them. The germline CDR1 and CDR2 sequences are SGDLS and YYNGEE. This CDR3 region has 15 residues. Based on the CDR3 plus reference TRBV9 and TRBJ1-2, the full variable domain is DSGVTQTPKHLITATGQRVTLRCSPRSGDLSVYWYQQSLDQGLQFLIQYYNGEERAKGNILERFSAQQFPDLHSELNLSSLELGDSALYFCASSKGQSQGYGYTFGSGTRLTVV.

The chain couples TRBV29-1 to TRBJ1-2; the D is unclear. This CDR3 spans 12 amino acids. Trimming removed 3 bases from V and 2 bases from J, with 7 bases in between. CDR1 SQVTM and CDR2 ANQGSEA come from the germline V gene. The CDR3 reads CSVDLGNYGYTF. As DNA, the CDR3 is TGCAGCGTTGATCTCGGGAACTATGGCTACACCTTC. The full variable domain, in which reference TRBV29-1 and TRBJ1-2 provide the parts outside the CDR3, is SAVISQKPSRDICQRGTSLTIQCQVDSQVTMMFWYRQQPGQSLTLIATANQGSEATYESGFVIDKFPISRPNLTFSTLTVSNMSPEDSSIYLCSVDLGNYGYTFGSGTRLTVV.

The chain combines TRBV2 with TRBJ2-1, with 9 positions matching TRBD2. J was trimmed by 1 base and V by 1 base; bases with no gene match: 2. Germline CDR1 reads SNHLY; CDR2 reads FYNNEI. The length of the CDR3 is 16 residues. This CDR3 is CASSEEGLASYNEQFF. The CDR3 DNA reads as TGTGCCAGCAGTGAAGAAGGACTAGCGTCCTACAATGAGCAGTTCTTC.

The CDR3 bases are TGCGCCAGCAGCTTGCCGGGAGAGTATGGCTACACCTTC. It specifies CASSLPGEYGYTF. The chain recombines TRBV5-1 with TRBJ1-2; D remains unclear. The CDR3 length is 13 residues. Per germline, CDR1 SGHRS and CDR2 YFSETQ. Trimming stripped 1 base from V and 5 bases from J, with 9 bases between.

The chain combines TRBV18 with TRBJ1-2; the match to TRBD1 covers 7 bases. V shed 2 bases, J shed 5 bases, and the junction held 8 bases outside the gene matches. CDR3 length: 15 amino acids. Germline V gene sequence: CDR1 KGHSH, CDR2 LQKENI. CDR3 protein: CASSPGTELRYGYTF. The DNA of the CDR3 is TGTGCCAGCTCACCAGGGACAGAGCTTCGGTATGGCTACACCTTC.

This CDR3 is CASSIMFPDSEAFF. The CDR3, as DNA: TGTGCCAGTAGTATAATGTTTCCGGACAGTGAAGCTTTCTTT. The gene calls are TRBV19 and TRBJ1-1, with D possibly matching TRBD1 (6 bases). V was shortened by 2 bases and J by 7 bases, with 14 bases between the two germline ends. Germline CDR1 LNHDA, CDR2 SQIVND (reference sequence). This CDR3 contains 14 residues. Looking up the rest from reference TRBV19 and TRBJ1-1 gives the full variable domain: DGGITQSPKYLFRKEGQNVTLSCEQNLNHDAMYWYRQDPGQGLRLIYYSQIVNDFQKGDIAEGYSVSREKKESFPLTVTSAQKNPTAFYLCASSIMFPDSEAFFGQGTRLTVV.

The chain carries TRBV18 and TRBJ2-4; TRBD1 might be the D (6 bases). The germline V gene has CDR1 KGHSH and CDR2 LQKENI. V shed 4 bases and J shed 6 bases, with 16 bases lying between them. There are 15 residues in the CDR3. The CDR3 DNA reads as TGTGCCAGCTCACTCCCACAGGGCACGGCAAACATTCAGTACTTC. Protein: CASSLPQGTANIQYF.

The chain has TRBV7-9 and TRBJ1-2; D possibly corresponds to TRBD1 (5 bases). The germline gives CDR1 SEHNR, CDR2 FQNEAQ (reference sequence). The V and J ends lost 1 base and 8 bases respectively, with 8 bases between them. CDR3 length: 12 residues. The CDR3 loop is CASSLGRAGYTF. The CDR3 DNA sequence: TGTGCCAGCAGCTTAGGCAGGGCCGGCTACACCTTC.

CDR3 region: CASSDRGTTEAFF. The DNA of the CDR3 is TGTGCCAGCAGTGACAGGGGGACCACTGAAGCTTTCTTT. The chain couples TRBV11-2 to TRBJ1-1, with 9 bases identical to TRBD1. Germline trimming cut 6 bases from V and 4 bases from J; bases unmatched to any gene: 3. Germline V gene data show CDR1 as SGHAT and CDR2 as FQNNGV. The CDR3 extends over 13 amino acids.

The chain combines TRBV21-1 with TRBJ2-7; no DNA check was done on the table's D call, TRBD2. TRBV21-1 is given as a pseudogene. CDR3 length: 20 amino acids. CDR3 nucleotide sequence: TGTGCCAGCACCCTCTTAACTCGGGGGGTAGGACAGCGAATTGGGGACGAGCAGTACTTC. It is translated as CASTLLTRGVGQRIGDEQYF.

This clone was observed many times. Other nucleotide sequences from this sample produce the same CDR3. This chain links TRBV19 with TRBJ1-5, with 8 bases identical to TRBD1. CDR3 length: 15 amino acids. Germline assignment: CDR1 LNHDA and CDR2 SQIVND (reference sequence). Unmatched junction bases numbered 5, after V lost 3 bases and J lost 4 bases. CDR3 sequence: CASSIRDRLNQPQHF. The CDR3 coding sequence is TGTGCCAGTAGTATCCGGGACAGGTTGAATCAGCCCCAGCATTTT.

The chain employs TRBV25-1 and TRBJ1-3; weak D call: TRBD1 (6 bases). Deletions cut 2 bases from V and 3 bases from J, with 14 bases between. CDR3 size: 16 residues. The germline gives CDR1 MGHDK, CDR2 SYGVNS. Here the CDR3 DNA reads TGTGCCAGCAGTGAAGTTTTCACAGGGAGTGGAAACACCATATATTTT. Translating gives CASSEVFTGSGNTIYF.

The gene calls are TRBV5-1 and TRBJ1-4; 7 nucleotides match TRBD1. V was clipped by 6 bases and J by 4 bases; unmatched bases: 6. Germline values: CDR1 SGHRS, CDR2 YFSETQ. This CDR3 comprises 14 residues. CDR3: CASKGDSFNEKLFF. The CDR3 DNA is TGCGCCAGCAAGGGGGACAGCTTTAATGAAAAACTGTTTTTT.

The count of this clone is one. The CDR3 bases are TGTGCCAGTAGTATGGTTTGGGGGGTGAGCACTGAAGCTTTCTTT. This translates into CASSMVWGVSTEAFF. This rearrangement joins TRBV19 to TRBJ1-1; possibly TRBD1 for D (5 bases). V dropped 3 bases and J dropped 4 bases, with 15 bases sitting between them. Germline V gene data show CDR1 as LNHDA and CDR2 as SQIVND (reference sequence). The CDR3 runs 15 residues.

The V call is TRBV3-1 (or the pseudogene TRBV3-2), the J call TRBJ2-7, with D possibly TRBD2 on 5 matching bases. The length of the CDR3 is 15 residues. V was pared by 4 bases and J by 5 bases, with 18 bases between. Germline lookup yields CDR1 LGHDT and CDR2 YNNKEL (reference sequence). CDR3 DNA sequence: TGTGCCAGCAGCCCCCGGGATAGGGCGTCGGACGAGCAGTACTTC. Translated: CASSPRDRASDEQYF.

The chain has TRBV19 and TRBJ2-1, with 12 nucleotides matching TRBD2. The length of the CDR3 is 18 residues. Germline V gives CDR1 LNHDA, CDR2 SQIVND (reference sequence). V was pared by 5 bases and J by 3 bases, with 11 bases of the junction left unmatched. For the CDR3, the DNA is TGTGCCAGTAGTGTAGGACTAGCGGGGTCTACATTCTACAATGAGCAGTTCTTC. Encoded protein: CASSVGLAGSTFYNEQFF. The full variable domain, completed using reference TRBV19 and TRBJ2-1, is DGGITQSPKYLFRKEGQNVTLSCEQNLNHDAMYWYRQDPGQGLRLIYYSQIVNDFQKGDIAEGYSVSREKKESFPLTVTSAQKNPTAFYLCASSVGLAGSTFYNEQFFGPGTRLTVL.

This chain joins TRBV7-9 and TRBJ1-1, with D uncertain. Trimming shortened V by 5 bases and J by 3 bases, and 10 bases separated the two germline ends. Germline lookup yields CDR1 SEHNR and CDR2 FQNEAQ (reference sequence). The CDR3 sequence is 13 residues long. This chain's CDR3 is CASSLASDTEAFF. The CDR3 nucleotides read TGTGCCAGCAGCCTGGCTAGTGACACTGAAGCTTTCTTT.

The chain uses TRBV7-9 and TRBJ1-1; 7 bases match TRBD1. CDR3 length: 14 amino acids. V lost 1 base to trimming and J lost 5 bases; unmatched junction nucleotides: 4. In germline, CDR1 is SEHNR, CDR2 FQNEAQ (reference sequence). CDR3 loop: CASSLGLRGTEAFF. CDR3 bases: TGTGCCAGCAGCTTAGGCCTCAGGGGGACTGAAGCTTTCTTT. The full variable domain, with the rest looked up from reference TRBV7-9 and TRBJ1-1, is DTGVSQNPRHKITKRGQNVTFRCDPISEHNRLYWYRQTLGQGPEFLTYFQNEAQLEKSRLLSDRFSAERPKGSFSTLEIQRTEQGDSAMYLCASSLGLRGTEAFFGQGTRLTVV.

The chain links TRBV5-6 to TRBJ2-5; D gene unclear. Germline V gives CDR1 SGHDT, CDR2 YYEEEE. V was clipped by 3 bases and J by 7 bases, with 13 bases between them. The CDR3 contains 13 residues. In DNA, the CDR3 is TGTGCCAGCAGCTCCCGCAGGATTTCGACCCAGTACTTC. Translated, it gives CASSSRRISTQYF.